Listed below are T cell receptor beta chains from one sample, sequenced in a study of identical twins. TCRdb used MiXCR to reprocess the 5' RACE reads, holding one entry per CDR3 protein. The table lists just under 650,000 distinct CDR3 sequences, 7.1% of them singletons. The data also belong to a second study, concerning yellow fever vaccine responses in identical twins.

The specimen sequenced was PBMCs. The receptor source for this set is a woman aged 18-29 years in good health. The CDR3 runs from the conserved cysteine through the conserved F or W. Each record gives: J gene, D gene, clone size, V gene, CDR3 protein, CDR3 DNA. A D gene is named only where the DNA matches it firmly. Clone size appears in some rows only: once, few, many, or a class for an expanded clone.

>TRBJ2-1|-|-|TRBV5-1
CASSLYQGIDEQFF
TGCGCCAGCAGCTTGTATCAGGGGATCGATGAGCAGTTCTTC
>TRBJ2-7|-|many|TRBV29-1
CSVEAGRGLSSYEQYF
TGCAGCGTTGAGGCAGGGCGGGGTTTGAGCTCCTACGAGCAGTACTTC
>TRBJ2-7|TRBD2|-|TRBV5-1
CASSLDGLAAYEQYF
TGCGCCAGCAGCTTGGATGGACTAGCGGCCTACGAGCAGTACTTC
>TRBJ2-7|-|many|TRBV5-1
CASSRDRSSYEQYF
TGCGCCAGCAGCAGGGACCGAAGCTCCTACGAGCAGTACTTC
>TRBJ2-1|-|many|TRBV28
CASSPGRVANNEQFF
TGTGCCAGCAGCCCGGGACGTGTGGCTAACAATGAGCAGTTCTTC
>TRBJ2-5|-|-|TRBV27
CASSPYLAGRQETQYF
TGTGCCAGCAGTCCCTACCTGGCAGGCCGCCAAGAGACCCAGTACTTC
>TRBJ2-2|TRBD1|many|TRBV3-1
CASSPTGVPTGELFF
TGTGCCAGCAGCCCGACAGGGGTACCCACCGGGGAGCTGTTTTTT
>TRBJ2-1|TRBD2|-|TRBV20-1
CSAQASGAYNEQFF
TGCAGTGCTCAGGCCAGCGGGGCCTACAATGAGCAGTTCTTC
>TRBJ2-7|TRBD2|few|TRBV29-1
CSVIVAGQYEQYF
TGCAGCGTTATAGTAGCGGGGCAATACGAGCAGTACTTC
>TRBJ2-1|TRBD2|-|TRBV20-1
CSARTSGGAHYNEQFF
TGCAGTGCTAGAACTAGCGGGGGGGCCCATTACAATGAGCAGTTCTTC
>TRBJ1-1|TRBD1|few|TRBV5-5
CASSLWGTGNTEAFF
TGTGCCAGCAGCTTGTGGGGGACAGGGAACACTGAAGCTTTCTTT
>TRBJ2-1|-|many|TRBV3-1
CASSPPGQVSYNEQFF
TGTGCCAGCAGCCCTCCGGGGCAAGTCTCCTACAATGAGCAGTTCTTC
>TRBJ1-5|-|many|TRBV12-3/TRBV12-4
CASRDDRTSNQPQHF
TGTGCCAGCAGGGACGACAGGACAAGCAATCAGCCCCAGCATTTT
>TRBJ2-7|TRBD2|many|TRBV11-2
CASSLEFSGRGYEQYF
TGTGCCAGCAGCTTAGAGTTTAGCGGGAGGGGTTACGAGCAGTACTTC
>TRBJ2-1|TRBD1|once|TRBV7-3
CASSLTSGQGSHNEQFF
TGTGCCAGCAGCTTAACGAGCGGACAGGGGTCTCACAATGAGCAGTTCTTC
>TRBJ2-1|-|few|TRBV20-1
CSARSVDGSIYEQFF
TGCAGTGCTAGGTCGGTTGATGGAAGTATTTATGAGCAGTTCTTC
>TRBJ2-6|-|-|TRBV10-3
CAISDIPPSGANVLTF
TGTGCCATCTCGGACATTCCCCCCTCTGGGGCCAACGTCCTGACTTTC
>TRBJ2-5|-|few|TRBV7-8
CASSTFVGFQGQETQYF
TGTGCCAGCAGCACCTTTGTCGGGTTCCAGGGGCAAGAGACCCAGTACTTC
>TRBJ2-6|TRBD2|-|TRBV2
CASSPRGPSGSSGANVLTF
TGTGCCAGCAGTCCAAGAGGGCCTAGCGGGAGCTCTGGGGCCAACGTCCTGACTTTC
>TRBJ2-1|TRBD2|few|TRBV29-1
CSADIRRGGRYEQFF
TGCAGCGCCGACATCCGGCGGGGGGGCCGGTATGAGCAGTTCTTC
>TRBJ2-3|TRBD2|-|TRBV20-1
CSAHLSLAGSDTQYF
TGCAGTGCTCACCTCTCCCTAGCGGGGTCAGATACGCAGTATTTT
>TRBJ2-3|TRBD2|few|TRBV2
CASSVRAGSTDTQYF
TGTGCCAGCAGTGTACGAGCGGGGAGCACAGATACGCAGTATTTT
>TRBJ2-3|-|few|TRBV12-3/TRBV12-4
CASSFPETDTQYF
TGTGCCAGCAGTTTCCCAGAAACAGATACGCAGTATTTT
>TRBJ1-1|-|few|TRBV18
CASSPSGGPEAFF
TGTGCCAGCTCACCGTCGGGAGGCCCTGAAGCTTTCTTT
>TRBJ2-1|TRBD2|-|TRBV7-9
CASSDPGLAGSYNEQFF
TGTGCCAGCAGCGACCCGGGACTAGCGGGCTCCTACAATGAGCAGTTCTTC
>TRBJ2-2|TRBD2|few|TRBV24-1
CATSDRTSGRNTGELFF
TGTGCCACCAGTGACCGGACTAGCGGGAGAAACACCGGGGAGCTGTTTTTT
>TRBJ2-3|-|-|TRBV9
CASSAAPGVGTDTQYF
TGTGCCAGCAGCGCTGCCCCGGGAGTAGGAACAGATACGCAGTATTTT
>TRBJ2-2|TRBD2|many|TRBV4-2
CASSQEGGGAVGELFF
TGTGCCAGCAGCCAAGAGGGCGGGGGTGCCGTCGGGGAGCTGTTTTTT
>TRBJ2-5|-|-|TRBV5-1
CASSRTNQETQYF
TGCGCCAGCAGCCGGACAAATCAAGAGACCCAGTACTTC
>TRBJ1-2|-|-|TRBV20-1
CSAPYGTDYGYTF
TGCAGTGCCCCCTATGGTACAGACTATGGCTACACCTTC
>TRBJ2-3|-|-|TRBV28
CASSSSQSQYF
TGTGCCAGCAGTTCCTCCCAGTCACAGTATTTT
>TRBJ1-4|-|many|TRBV7-9
CASSLYRQSDEKLFF
TGTGCCAGCAGCTTATATCGGCAGTCGGATGAAAAACTGTTTTTT
>TRBJ2-4|-|-|TRBV3-1
CASSQAPDNHVDIQYF
TGTGCCAGCAGCCAAGCCCCGGACAATCACGTAGACATTCAGTACTTC
>TRBJ1-3|-|many|TRBV12-3/TRBV12-4
CASSWGGSRNTIYF
TGTGCCAGCAGTTGGGGGGGAAGCCGAAACACCATATATTTT
>TRBJ2-2|-|few|TRBV5-1
CASSLWVGSAGELFF
TGCGCCAGCAGCTTGTGGGTAGGGTCCGCCGGGGAGCTGTTTTTT
>TRBJ2-2|-|once|TRBV6-5
CASSSDFPNTGELFF
TGTGCCAGCAGTTCGGACTTTCCAAACACCGGGGAGCTGTTTTTT
>TRBJ2-7|-|many|TRBV10-3
CAISEPPGEAYEQYF
TGTGCCATCAGTGAGCCTCCGGGAGAGGCCTACGAGCAGTACTTC
>TRBJ1-1|-|-|TRBV5-1
CASSLADGWGTEAFF
TGCGCCAGCAGCTTGGCCGACGGATGGGGAACTGAAGCTTTCTTT
>TRBJ2-1|-|few|TRBV5-1
CASSFGGTSSYNEQFF
TGCGCCAGCAGCTTTGGTGGGACGAGCTCCTACAATGAGCAGTTCTTC
>TRBJ1-4|-|many|TRBV5-1
CASSLSGFGATNEKLFF
TGCGCCAGCAGCTTGAGTGGTTTTGGCGCAACTAATGAAAAACTGTTTTTT
>TRBJ2-3|-|few|TRBV20-1
CSAAPRPDTQYF
TGCAGTGCTGCACCCAGGCCAGATACGCAGTATTTT
>TRBJ2-1|TRBD2|many|TRBV7-3
CASSSGLAGDEQFF
TGTGCCAGCAGCTCGGGACTAGCGGGAGACGAGCAGTTCTTC
>TRBJ2-1|-|many|TRBV29-1
CSVEGRGYNEQFF
TGCAGCGTAGAGGGTAGGGGCTACAATGAGCAGTTCTTC
>TRBJ1-5|TRBD1|many|TRBV25-1
CASSETTGAFYQPQHF
TGTGCCAGCAGTGAGACGACAGGGGCCTTCTATCAGCCCCAGCATTTT
>TRBJ2-7|TRBD2|-|TRBV28
CASSGLAGTTQDEQYF
TGTGCCAGCAGCGGACTAGCGGGTACTACCCAGGACGAGCAGTACTTC
>TRBJ2-2|-|few|TRBV24-1
CATSDLQINTGELFF
TGTGCCACCAGTGACCTCCAAATTAACACCGGGGAGCTGTTTTTT
>TRBJ2-1|TRBD2|few|TRBV7-3
CASSSGTSGNVDEQFF
TGTGCCAGCAGCTCAGGGACTAGCGGGAATGTCGATGAGCAGTTCTTC
>TRBJ2-7|TRBD1|many|TRBV28
CASSHQGAGRFYEQYF
TGTGCCAGCAGCCATCAGGGGGCCGGTAGATTCTACGAGCAGTACTTC
>TRBJ2-3|TRBD2|-|TRBV7-9
CASSLGSGSEGTDTQYF
TGTGCCAGCAGCTTAGGTAGCGGGAGTGAGGGGACAGATACGCAGTATTTT
>TRBJ2-3|TRBD2|-|TRBV12-3/TRBV12-4
CACSLAGLAGGIRTDTQYF
TGTGCCTGCAGTTTAGCGGGACTAGCGGGAGGGATCCGCACAGATACGCAGTATTTT
>TRBJ2-3|-|few|TRBV5-1
CASSSSGGRTDTQYF
TGCGCCAGCAGCTCGTCCGGGGGGCGCACAGATACGCAGTATTTT
>TRBJ1-1|-|many|TRBV10-3
CAISESGRANTEAFF
TGTGCCATCAGTGAGTCTGGCAGGGCGAACACTGAAGCTTTCTTT
>TRBJ2-7|-|-|TRBV4-2
CASSQGYSYEQYF
TGTGCCAGCAGCCAGGGTTACTCCTACGAGCAGTACTTC
>TRBJ2-1|-|many|TRBV6-1
CASTSGTLVQNEQFF
TGTGCCAGCACCTCCGGGACCCTAGTCCAGAATGAGCAGTTCTTC
>TRBJ2-7|-|few|TRBV20-1
CSARSPGSLDRYEQYF
TGCAGTGCTAGATCCCCGGGCAGCTTAGATCGCTACGAGCAGTACTTC
>TRBJ2-5|-|many|TRBV20-1
CSARSGMEYQETQYF
TGCAGTGCTAGATCGGGGATGGAGTACCAAGAGACCCAGTACTTC
>TRBJ2-3|TRBD2|-|TRBV6-2/TRBV6-3
CASSFGLVADTQYF
TGTGCCAGCAGCTTCGGACTAGTAGCAGATACGCAGTATTTT
>TRBJ2-3|-|few|TRBV10-3
CAISELGGGADTQYF
TGTGCCATCAGTGAGCTTGGGGGCGGGGCAGATACGCAGTATTTT
>TRBJ2-7|TRBD2|-|TRBV7-9
CASSSTTSGRFYEQYF
TGTGCCAGCAGCTCAACGACTAGCGGGAGGTTCTACGAGCAGTACTTC